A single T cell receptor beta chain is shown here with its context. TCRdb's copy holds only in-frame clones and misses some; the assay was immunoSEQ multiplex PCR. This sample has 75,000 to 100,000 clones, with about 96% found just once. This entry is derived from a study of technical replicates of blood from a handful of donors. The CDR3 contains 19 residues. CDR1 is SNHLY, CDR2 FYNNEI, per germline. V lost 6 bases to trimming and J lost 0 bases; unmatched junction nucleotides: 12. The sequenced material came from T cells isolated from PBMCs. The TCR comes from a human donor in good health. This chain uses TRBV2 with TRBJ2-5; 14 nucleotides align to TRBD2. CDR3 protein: CASRGGLAGAPKDQETQYF. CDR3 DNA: TGTGCCAGCAGGGGGGGACTAGCGGGAGCGCCGAAAGACCAAGAGACCCAGTACTTC. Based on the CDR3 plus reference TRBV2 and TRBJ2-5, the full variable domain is EPEVTQTPSHQVTQMGQEVILRCVPISNHLYFYWYRQILGQKVEFLVSFYNNEISEKSEIFDDQFSVERPDGSNFTLKIRSTKLEDSAMYFCASRGGLAGAPKDQETQYFGPGTRLLVL.